This T cell receptor (beta chain) was observed in a study of blood T cells in healthy people across ages. Together with a sample-barcoded 5' primer, a J-beta primer mix was included in a second PCR lasting about 6 to 11 cycles. TCRdb recomputed calls from the 5' RACE reads with MiXCR, one row per CDR3 protein. The sample consists of about 1.5 million distinct CDR3 sequences, approximately 42% of them appearing once. V was pared by 0 bases and J by 9 bases, with 2 bases of the junction left unmatched. There are 14 residues in the CDR3. Germline CDR1 MNHEY, CDR2 SVGEGT. General study findings and limits: Naive T cell percentage strongly correlated with TCR beta diversity.

The table lists this clonotype with a few counts. Its cognate antigen is unknown. The clonotype was recovered from a woman in her late teens or twenties in good health. Sequenced: blood. V and J are TRBV6-2 or TRBV6-3 and TRBJ1-6, with 7 bases aligning to TRBD1. For the CDR3, the DNA is TGTGCCAGCAGTTACTCGACAGGGTCTTCACCCCTCCACTTT. Amino acids: CASSYSTGSSPLHF.